This T cell receptor beta chain was identified during a study of vaccination effects on CD4 cells after COVID-19. The ends lost 5 bases at V and 1 base at J; junction bases unmatched: 7. The CDR3 contains 17 residues. Germline V gene sequence: CDR1 SNHLY, CDR2 FYNNEI. Investigators separated out CD4+ T cells once around 10 days of culture had passed. Each participant was administered two doses of either the BNT162b2 or the mRNA-1273 vaccine. Turning to this clone: Its antigen is as yet unknown.

Profiled with immunoSEQ multiplex PCR; TCRdb holds only in-frame clones, not every one. The sample holds fewer than 35,000 clones, roughly 81% seen once. The gene calls are TRBV2 and TRBJ2-1; 11 nucleotides line up with TRBD2. The receptor's source is a human donor who received a COVID-19 vaccine. The sequencing here drew on CD4+ T cells from PBMCs cultured without peptide, taken after COVID-19 vaccination. The CDR3 protein is CASSLLAGGGSYNEQFF. CDR3 DNA sequence: TGTGCCAGCAGTTTGCTAGCGGGAGGTGGGTCCTACAATGAGCAGTTCTTC.